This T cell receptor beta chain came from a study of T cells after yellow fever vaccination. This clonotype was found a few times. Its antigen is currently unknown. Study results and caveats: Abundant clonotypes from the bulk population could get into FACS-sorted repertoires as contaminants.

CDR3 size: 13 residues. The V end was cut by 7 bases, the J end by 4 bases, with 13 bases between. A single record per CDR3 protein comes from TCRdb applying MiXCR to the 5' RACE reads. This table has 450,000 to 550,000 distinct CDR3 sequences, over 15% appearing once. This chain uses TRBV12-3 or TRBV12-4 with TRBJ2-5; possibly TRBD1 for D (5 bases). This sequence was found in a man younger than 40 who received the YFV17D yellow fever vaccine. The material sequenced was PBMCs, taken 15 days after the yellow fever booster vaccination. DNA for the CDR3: TGTGCCAGCACGGCCAGGGATCGAGAGACCCAGTACTTC. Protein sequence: CASTARDRETQYF.